The source of this TCR beta chain is a study of cytomegalovirus exposure and HLA in healthy donors. V gave up 6 bases and J gave up 5 bases; unmatched junction bases: 7. This CDR3 spans 15 amino acids. Germline values: CDR1 ENHRY, CDR2 SYGVKD. TCRdb's table, derived via immunoSEQ multiplex PCR, lists solely in-frame clones and lacks some. The table includes 130,000 to 150,000 clones, about 90% detected once. Specimen: PBMCs. The clonotype comes from a woman in her 30s in good health and CMV-seropositive. V is TRBV10-3 and J is TRBJ2-2; 9 bases line up with TRBD1. The CDR3 is CAIRGQGEETGELFF. The CDR3 region has the DNA TGTGCCATCAGGGGACAGGGAGAAGAAACCGGGGAGCTGTTTTTT.